These 8 T cell receptor beta chains came from one sample sequenced in a study of cytomegalovirus exposure and HLA in healthy donors. 60 Vbeta and 13 Jbeta primers were used in PCR. Using immunoSEQ multiplex PCR, the repertoire was profiled, and TCRdb retains in-frame clones only, with some absent. The sample yields some 80,000 clones, under 80% seen once. What was sequenced was PBMCs. The receptor set was obtained from a young man in good health and CMV-seropositive.

This clone was seen once. The chain has TRBV28 and TRBJ2-5, with 11 nucleotides matching TRBD2. V was clipped by 5 bases and J by 8 bases; unmatched bases: 4. Germline CDR1 and CDR2: MDHEN and SYDVKM. The CDR3 runs to 13 residues. This CDR3 reads CASSPGLAGTQYF. The CDR3 nucleotides read TGTGCCAGCAGTCCCGGACTAGCGGGCACCCAGTACTTC.

This chain joins TRBV29-1 and TRBJ2-3, with D possibly TRBD2 on 6 matching bases. The V and J ends lost 3 bases and 0 bases respectively, with 13 bases between them. Germline assignment: CDR1 SQVTM and CDR2 ANQGSEA. The CDR3 is made up of 15 amino acids. CDR3 sequence (DNA): TGCAGCGTTGACAGGGACGGACTAAGCACAGATACGCAGTATTTT. It yields the protein CSVDRDGLSTDTQYF.

The chain recombines TRBV6-5 with TRBJ2-1; D is unclear. The CDR3 sequence is 15 residues long. CDR1 and CDR2 (germline): MNHEY, SVGAGI. V was cut by 7 bases and J by 0 bases, with 13 bases left in between. The CDR3 here is CASMARRSSYNEQFF. The CDR3 nucleotides read TGTGCCAGCATGGCCCGGCGGAGCTCCTACAATGAGCAGTTCTTC.

A few counts support this clone. The J gene is TRBJ2-2, the V gene TRBV6-5; the D gene is possibly TRBD1 (6 bases). Trimming shortened V by 6 bases and J by 6 bases, and 11 bases separated the two germline ends. The CDR3 contains 13 residues. CDR1 is MNHEY, CDR2 SVGAGI, per germline. The CDR3 is CASRGTQAGELFF. In nucleotides, the CDR3 is TGTGCCAGCAGGGGGACACAGGCCGGGGAGCTGTTTTTT.

V and J are TRBV15 and TRBJ1-5, with D unclear. In germline, CDR1 is LNHNV, CDR2 YYDKDF (reference sequence). This CDR3 has 14 residues. Trimming removed 4 bases at V and 6 bases at J, with 13 bases between. CDR3 region: CATSKPGFAQPQHF. The CDR3 bases are TGTGCCACCAGCAAGCCGGGGTTTGCTCAGCCCCAGCATTTT.

The chain employs TRBV7-3 and TRBJ2-1, with TRBD2 identical over 7 bases. CDR3 length: 11 residues. V shed 8 bases and J 10 bases; nucleotides not matched to a gene: 5. Germline V CDR1 and CDR2: SGHTA, FQGTGA. The CDR3 DNA follows: TGTGCCAGCGCGGGCGGGAGCGAGCAGTTCTTC. Translation: CASAGGSEQFF. The entire variable domain, with the rest obtained from reference TRBV7-3 and TRBJ2-1, is as follows: GAGVSQTPSNKVTEKGKYVELRCDPISGHTALYWYRQSLGQGPEFLIYFQGTGAADDSGLPNDRFFAVRPEGSVSTLKIQRTERGDSAVYLCASAGGSEQFFGPGTRLTVL.

This clone was observed a handful of times. The chain carries TRBV10-3 and TRBJ2-2, with 9 bases identical to TRBD1. This CDR3 is built from 18 residues. V shed 2 bases, J shed 1 base, and the junction held 8 bases outside the gene matches. From germline, CDR1 is ENHRY and CDR2 SYGVKD. CDR3 in DNA: TGTGCCATCAGTGAGGTCCCCCCGGGACAGGGGAACACCGGGGAGCTGTTTTTT. Its translation: CAISEVPPGQGNTGELFF.

Only a few counts were recorded for this clone. The V and J genes are TRBV7-6 and TRBJ2-3, with 9 bases lining up with TRBD2. V lost 1 base and J lost 1; bases outside the gene matches: 3. Germline CDR1 SGHVS, CDR2 FNYEAQ. This CDR3 has 16 amino acids. CDR3 residues: CASSLGAGGGTDTQYF. The CDR3 nucleotides read TGTGCCAGCAGCTTAGGCGCGGGAGGGGGCACAGATACGCAGTATTTT.